The clone carrying this T cell receptor (beta chain) was found a few times. This sample stems from a study of blood T cell repertoires in COVID-19. Across the whole study: The United States, Italy and Spain supplied acute and convalescent COVID-19 samples. Nucleic acid was either cDNA or gDNA, and it came from T cells, B-cell-depleted T cells, or PBMCs.

Sequencing was performed with immunoSEQ multiplex PCR; in TCRdb, only in-frame clones are kept and a portion is missing. Of about 120,000 clones detected, 78% appear once; the ten largest clones hold about 2.3%. The germline V gene has CDR1 SQVTM and CDR2 ANQGSEA. CDR3 length: 15 residues. Germline trimming cut 3 bases from V and 2 bases from J; bases unmatched to any gene: 7. The chain recombines TRBV29-1 with TRBJ1-2; TRBD1 aligns across 9 bases. The sample taken for sequencing was peripheral blood. The TCR comes from a man between 70 and 80 years old with acute or convalescent COVID-19. CDR3: CSVEFRGQGNYGYTF. The CDR3 region has the DNA TGCAGCGTTGAGTTCCGGGGACAGGGAAACTATGGCTACACCTTC.